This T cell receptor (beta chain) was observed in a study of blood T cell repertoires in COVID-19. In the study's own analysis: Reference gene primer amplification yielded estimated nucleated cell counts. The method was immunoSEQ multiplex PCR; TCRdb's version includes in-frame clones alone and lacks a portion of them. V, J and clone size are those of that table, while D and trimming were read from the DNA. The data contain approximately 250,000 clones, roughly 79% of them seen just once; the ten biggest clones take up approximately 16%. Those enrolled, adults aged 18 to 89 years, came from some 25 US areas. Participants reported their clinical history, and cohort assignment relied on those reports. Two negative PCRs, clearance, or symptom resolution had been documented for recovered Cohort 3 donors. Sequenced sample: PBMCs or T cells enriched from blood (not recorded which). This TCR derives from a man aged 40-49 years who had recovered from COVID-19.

CDR3 protein: CASSQAASGSEQFF. The CDR3 bases are TGTGCCAGCAGCCAAGCGGCGTCGGGTTCTGAGCAGTTCTTC. V is TRBV3-1 (or the pseudogene TRBV3-2) and J is TRBJ2-1; D ambiguous. The CDR3 runs 14 residues. Germline V gives CDR1 LGHDT, CDR2 YNNKEL (reference sequence). V was pared by 1 base and J by 9 bases, with 13 bases between.